The entry below describes one T cell receptor beta chain. The CDR3 loop spans 14 amino acids. V was shortened by 3 bases and J by 0 bases, with 9 bases between the two germline ends. Looked up from germline, CDR1 is SQVTM and CDR2 is ANQGSEA. The data were produced by immunoSEQ multiplex PCR, yet TCRdb's version contains in-frame clones alone and is incomplete. The sample includes 250,000 to 300,000 clones, around 84% seen only once; the top ten take about 5%. People in the exposed group encountered a COVID-19 case within 2 weeks before entering the study. These data belong to a study of blood T cell repertoires in COVID-19.

This sequence originates from a man aged 35 to 55 who had been exposed to COVID-19. The rearrangement links TRBV29-1 to TRBJ1-3; D is possibly TRBD1 (6 bases). The sample consisted of PBMCs or T cells enriched from blood (not recorded which). CDR3 DNA: TGCAGCGTTGAGGACAGAATCTCTGGAAACACCATATATTTT. Protein product: CSVEDRISGNTIYF.